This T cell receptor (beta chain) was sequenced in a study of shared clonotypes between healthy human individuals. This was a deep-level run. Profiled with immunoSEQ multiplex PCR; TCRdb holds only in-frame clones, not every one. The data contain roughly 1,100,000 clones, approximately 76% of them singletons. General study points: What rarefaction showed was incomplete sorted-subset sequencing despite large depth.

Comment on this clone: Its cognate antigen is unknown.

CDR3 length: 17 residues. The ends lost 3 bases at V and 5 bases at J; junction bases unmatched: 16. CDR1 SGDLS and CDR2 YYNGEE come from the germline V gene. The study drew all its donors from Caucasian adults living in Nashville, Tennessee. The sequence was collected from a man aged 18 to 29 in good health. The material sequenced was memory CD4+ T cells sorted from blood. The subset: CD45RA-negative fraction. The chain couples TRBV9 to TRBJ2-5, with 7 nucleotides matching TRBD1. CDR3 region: CASSATPRTGRSETQYF. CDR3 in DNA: TGTGCCAGCAGCGCCACCCCGCGGACAGGACGGTCGGAGACCCAGTACTTC. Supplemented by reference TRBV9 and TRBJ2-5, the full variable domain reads DSGVTQTPKHLITATGQRVTLRCSPRSGDLSVYWYQQSLDQGLQFLIQYYNGEERAKGNILERFSAQQFPDLHSELNLSSLELGDSALYFCASSATPRTGRSETQYFGPGTRLLVL.